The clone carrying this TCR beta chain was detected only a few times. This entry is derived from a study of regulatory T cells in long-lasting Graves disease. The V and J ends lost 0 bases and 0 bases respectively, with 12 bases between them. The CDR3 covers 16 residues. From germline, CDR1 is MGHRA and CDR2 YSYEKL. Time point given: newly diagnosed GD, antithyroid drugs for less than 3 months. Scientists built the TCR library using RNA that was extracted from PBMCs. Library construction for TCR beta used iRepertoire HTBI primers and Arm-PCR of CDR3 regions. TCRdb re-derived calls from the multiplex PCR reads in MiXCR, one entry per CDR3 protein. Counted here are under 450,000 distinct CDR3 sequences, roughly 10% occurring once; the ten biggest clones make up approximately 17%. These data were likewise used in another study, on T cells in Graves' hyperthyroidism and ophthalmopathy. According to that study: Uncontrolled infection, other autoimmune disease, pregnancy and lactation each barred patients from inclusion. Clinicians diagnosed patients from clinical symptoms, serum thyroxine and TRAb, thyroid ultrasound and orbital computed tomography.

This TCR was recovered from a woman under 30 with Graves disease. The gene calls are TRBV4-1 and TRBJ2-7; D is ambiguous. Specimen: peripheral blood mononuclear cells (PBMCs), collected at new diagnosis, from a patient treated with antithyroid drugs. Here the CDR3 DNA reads TGCGCCAGCAGCCAAGATCGGTCAAAAAGCTCCTACGAGCAGTACTTC. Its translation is CASSQDRSKSSYEQYF.